Each of the 26 T cell receptor beta chains below was sequenced from the same sample in a study of blood T cell repertoires in COVID-19. Measured with immunoSEQ multiplex PCR; TCRdb has only the in-frame clones, and not every one. Altogether approximately 220,000 clones are present, 88% being singletons, with the ten largest covering around 2.6%. The sequenced sample consisted of PBMCs or T cells enriched from blood (not recorded which). All receptors derive from a woman aged 25-40 years who had recovered from COVID-19.

This clone has only one observation. The chain employs TRBV5-4 and TRBJ2-6; perhaps TRBD2 as D (5 bases). The CDR3 contains 18 residues. V shed 1 base and J shed 2 bases, with 16 bases lying between them. Looked up from germline, CDR1 is SGHNT and CDR2 is YYREEE (reference sequence). Written as DNA, the CDR3 is TGTGCCAGCAGCTTGCCCCGTGTGGGAGCCCCTGGGGCCAACGTCCTGACTTTC. Amino acid sequence: CASSLPRVGAPGANVLTF.

The chain combines TRBV11-2 with TRBJ1-5; D uncertain. CDR3 length equals 14 residues. CDR1 is SGHAT, CDR2 FQNNGV, per germline. V shed 5 bases and J shed 4 bases, with 12 bases lying between them. CDR3 residues: CASSINRVNQPQHF. For the CDR3, the DNA is TGTGCCAGCAGCATAAACAGAGTAAATCAGCCCCAGCATTTT.

V is TRBV7-9 and J is TRBJ2-7, with TRBD1 matching 8 bases. CDR1 and CDR2 (germline): SEHNR, FQNEAQ (reference sequence). V was clipped by 3 bases and J by 7 bases; unmatched bases: 2. This CDR3 contains 12 residues. This CDR3 is CASSLTGEEQYF. CDR3 DNA: TGTGCCAGCAGCTTGACAGGGGAAGAGCAGTACTTC.

V and J are TRBV4-2 and TRBJ2-1; D unresolved. This CDR3 is 12 amino acids long. Germline CDR1 LGHNA, CDR2 YNFKEQ. V lost 5 bases and J 2 bases, leaving 4 bases between the germline ends. The CDR3 loop is CASSSTYNEQFF. The CDR3 bases are TGTGCCAGCAGCTCAACCTACAATGAGCAGTTCTTC.

This clone was counted only a few times. The chain carries TRBV9 and TRBJ2-2; 9 bases match TRBD2. The CDR3 length is 14 residues. Germline trimming cut 6 bases from V and 7 bases from J; bases unmatched to any gene: 7. Per the germline V gene, CDR1 is SGDLS and CDR2 is YYNGEE. This CDR3 reads CASTWSSGGGELFF. The CDR3 DNA sequence: TGTGCCAGCACCTGGAGTAGCGGGGGCGGGGAGCTGTTTTTT.

V and J are TRBV19 and TRBJ1-6; 8 nucleotides agree with TRBD1. V was pared by 6 bases and J by 7 bases, with 5 bases of the junction left unmatched. CDR3 length equals 14 residues. The germline V gene encodes CDR1 LNHDA and CDR2 SQIVND (reference sequence). The CDR3 region has the DNA TGTGCCAGTAGGAACCGGGACAGGAATTCACCCCTCCACTTT. As protein: CASRNRDRNSPLHF.

The chain links TRBV6-1 to TRBJ2-3; TRBD2 agrees at 12 bases. V lost 3 bases to trimming and J lost 10 bases; unmatched junction nucleotides: 11. Germline loops: CDR1 MNHNS, CDR2 SASEGT. This CDR3 region has 16 residues. The CDR3 nucleotides are TGTGCCAGCAGTGACATCGCTAGCGGGGGGGCGTTCGCGCAGTATTTT. It specifies CASSDIASGGAFAQYF.

J is TRBJ2-7 and V is TRBV3-1 (or the pseudogene TRBV3-2); 11 nucleotides match TRBD1. CDR1 LGHDT and CDR2 YNNKEL come from the germline V gene (reference sequence). The CDR3 consists of 18 residues. The V and J ends lost 0 bases and 4 bases, in that order; junction bases with no gene match: 11. The CDR3 bases are TGTGCCAGCAGCCAAGATCGGACAGGGGGCGCACGAAGTTACGAGCAGTACTTC. The encoded protein is CASSQDRTGGARSYEQYF.

The chain uses TRBV29-1 and TRBJ2-5, with TRBD1 matching 8 bases. Germline loops: CDR1 SQVTM, CDR2 ANQGSEA. The CDR3 loop spans 13 amino acids. The trim removed 4 bases at V and 3 bases at J, leaving 4 bases unmatched. The CDR3 bases are TGCAGCGTTGCAGGGGGCTTGAAAGAGACCCAGTACTTC. The encoded protein is CSVAGGLKETQYF.

The chain employs TRBV7-2 and TRBJ1-2; 8 bases match TRBD1. This CDR3 region has 17 residues. Per germline, CDR1 SGHTA and CDR2 FQGNSA. V trimming: 1 base; J trimming: 2 bases; junction bases outside the gene matches: 9. The CDR3 protein is CASSLGGTGRTNYGYTF. In nucleotides, the CDR3 is TGTGCCAGCAGCTTAGGTGGGACAGGCCGAACAAACTATGGCTACACCTTC. The variable domain in full, completed from reference TRBV7-2 and TRBJ1-2, reads GAGVSQSPSNKVTEKGKDVELRCDPISGHTALYWYRQSLGQGLEFLIYFQGNSAPDKSGLPSDRFSAERTGGSVSTLTIQRTQQEDSAVYLCASSLGGTGRTNYGYTFGSGTRLTVV.

The gene calls are TRBV6-6 and TRBJ1-1; D remains ambiguous. The V gene's germline CDR1 is MNHNY and CDR2 SVGAGI (reference sequence). The V end lost 0 bases, the J end lost 1 base, and 9 bases lay between the germline ends. This CDR3 region has 15 residues. This chain's CDR3 is CASSYSPGRNTEAFF. The CDR3 nucleotides are TGTGCCAGCAGTTACTCGCCAGGTAGGAACACTGAAGCTTTCTTT.

This chain joins TRBV11-3 and TRBJ2-1; D gene ambiguous. The CDR3 is made up of 12 amino acids. Between the trimmed V and J ends, which lost 0 bases and 8 bases, there was a span of 5 bases. The V gene's germline CDR1 is SGHNT and CDR2 YENEEA. CDR3: CASSLDTDEQFF. The CDR3 nucleotides read TGTGCCAGCAGCTTAGATACGGATGAGCAGTTCTTC.

The chain carries TRBV7-9 and TRBJ2-3; 7 nucleotides align to TRBD2. Trimming removed 4 bases from V and 2 bases from J; junction bases left unmatched: 6. Germline V gene lookup returns CDR1 SEHNR and CDR2 FQNEAQ (reference sequence). The CDR3 runs to 15 residues. The CDR3 DNA follows: TGTGCCAGCAGCTCCGGACTAGGGGACACAGATACGCAGTATTTT. Amino acids: CASSSGLGDTDTQYF.

V and J are TRBV11-2 and TRBJ2-6, with D uncertain. Looked up from germline, CDR1 is SGHAT and CDR2 is FQNNGV. The CDR3 runs 13 residues. V lost 5 bases, J lost 2 bases, and 4 bases lay in between. Here the CDR3 reads CASSAAGANVLTF. The DNA of the CDR3 is TGTGCCAGCAGCGCAGCTGGGGCCAACGTCCTGACTTTC.

The CDR3 nucleotides read TGTGCCAGTAGTATACGGGGTGGGGTTTACTACGAGCAGTACTTC. Protein product: CASSIRGGVYYEQYF. V usage is TRBV19 and J usage is TRBJ2-7; perhaps TRBD2 as D (5 bases). V lost 2 bases and J lost 3, with 14 bases in between. The CDR3 length is 15 residues. From germline, CDR1 is LNHDA and CDR2 SQIVND (reference sequence). Filled out from reference TRBV19 and TRBJ2-7, the complete variable domain reads DGGITQSPKYLFRKEGQNVTLSCEQNLNHDAMYWYRQDPGQGLRLIYYSQIVNDFQKGDIAEGYSVSREKKESFPLTVTSAQKNPTAFYLCASSIRGGVYYEQYFGPGTRLTVT.

The chain couples TRBV15 to TRBJ1-4, with D hard to call. Trimming left V 2 bases short and J 5 bases short, with 9 bases between. The CDR3 has 14 residues. Germline V lookup: CDR1 LNHNV, CDR2 YYDKDF (reference sequence). CDR3 DNA: TGTGCCACCAGCAGAACAGCCGTAAATGAAAAACTGTTTTTT. It codes for CATSRTAVNEKLFF.

The rearrangement links TRBV9 to TRBJ1-5, with D hard to call. This CDR3 has 13 residues. V lost 0 bases and J 5 bases, leaving 6 bases between the germline ends. CDR1 SGDLS and CDR2 YYNGEE come from the germline V gene. In DNA form, the CDR3 reads TGTGCCAGCAGCGTAGGAGTAGATCAGCCCCAGCATTTT. Translating it yields CASSVGVDQPQHF. The variable domain in full, with the rest retrieved from reference TRBV9 and TRBJ1-5, is DSGVTQTPKHLITATGQRVTLRCSPRSGDLSVYWYQQSLDQGLQFLIQYYNGEERAKGNILERFSAQQFPDLHSELNLSSLELGDSALYFCASSVGVDQPQHFGDGTRLSIL.

The chain has TRBV7-2 and TRBJ2-7, with D perhaps TRBD1 (5 bases). V was trimmed by 1 base and J by 9 bases, leaving 22 bases between them. From germline, CDR1 is SGHTA and CDR2 FQGNSA. The CDR3 is 16 residues long. In DNA, the CDR3 is TGTGCCAGCAGCTTAGTTGCCGACAGCGCATCTACGAGGCAGTACTTC. This encodes CASSLVADSASTRQYF.

V usage is TRBV7-2 and J usage is TRBJ1-1; 8 nucleotides match TRBD1. The CDR3 covers 15 residues. CDR1 and CDR2 from the germline V gene are SGHTA and FQGNSA. V gave up 5 bases and J gave up 8 bases; unmatched junction bases: 13. As DNA, the CDR3 is TGTGCCAGCAGCATAATGGGACAGGCCCCAAAAGAAGCTTTCTTT. This gives the protein CASSIMGQAPKEAFF.

The gene calls are TRBV3-1 (or the pseudogene TRBV3-2) and TRBJ2-5; 7 nucleotides line up with TRBD1. The CDR3 runs to 14 residues. Germline V gene lookup returns CDR1 LGHDT and CDR2 YNNKEL (reference sequence). Trimming at V came to 3 bases and at J to 6 bases, leaving 7 bases not matched to a gene. The CDR3 here is CASSHEGAVKTQYF. As DNA, the CDR3 is TGTGCCAGCAGCCATGAGGGGGCGGTGAAGACCCAGTACTTC.

CDR3 region: CASSVAVSGRTDTQYF. DNA of the CDR3: TGTGCCAGCAGCGTAGCAGTTAGCGGGAGAACAGATACGCAGTATTTT. The J gene is TRBJ2-3, the V gene TRBV9, with 9 positions matching TRBD2. Germline assignment: CDR1 SGDLS and CDR2 YYNGEE. The ends lost 0 bases at V and 3 bases at J; junction bases unmatched: 5. The length of the CDR3 is 16 residues.

The chain's CDR3 is CASSQGQGEGNTIYF. The CDR3 DNA sequence: TGCGCCAGCAGCCAAGGACAGGGTGAAGGAAACACCATATATTTT. The rearrangement links TRBV4-1 to TRBJ1-3; 7 bases agree with TRBD1. Germline assignment: CDR1 MGHRA and CDR2 YSYEKL. Losses at the gene ends were 1 base for V and 4 bases for J; bases not matched to a gene: 4. This CDR3 is built from 15 residues.

The genes are TRBV13 and TRBJ2-7, with a weak D call TRBD2 (5 bases). There are 14 residues in the CDR3. The germline gives CDR1 PRHDT, CDR2 FYEKMQ (reference sequence). Trimming left V 0 bases short and J 3 bases short, with 9 bases between. CDR3 residues: CASSLGGVNYEQYF. In DNA form, the CDR3 reads TGTGCCAGCAGCTTAGGCGGGGTGAACTACGAGCAGTACTTC.

V is TRBV7-9 and J is TRBJ1-2; TRBD1 matches 9 bases. Losses at the gene ends were 5 bases for V and 6 bases for J; bases not matched to a gene: 13. Germline CDR1 SEHNR, CDR2 FQNEAQ (reference sequence). This CDR3 contains 16 residues. CDR3 sequence reads: CASSLGQGNSRNGYTF. In nucleotides, the CDR3 is TGTGCCAGCAGCCTCGGACAGGGGAATTCTCGGAATGGCTACACCTTC.

The chain links TRBV9 to TRBJ2-3; possible D gene TRBD2, 5 bases. Germline V gives CDR1 SGDLS, CDR2 YYNGEE. Between the trimmed V and J ends, which lost 0 bases and 0 bases, there was a span of 11 bases. CDR3 length: 16 residues. The CDR3 DNA sequence: TGTGCCAGCAGCGTAGTGGCGGGCACTAGCACAGATACGCAGTATTTT. Translation: CASSVVAGTSTDTQYF.

This chain uses TRBV28 with TRBJ2-1, with TRBD2 identical over 9 bases. Germline V CDR1 and CDR2: MDHEN, SYDVKM. The CDR3 extends over 12 amino acids. The ends lost 8 bases at V and 8 bases at J; junction bases unmatched: 4. This chain's CDR3 is CASAGGLDEQFF. Written as DNA, the CDR3 is TGTGCCAGCGCGGGGGGGCTCGATGAGCAGTTCTTC.